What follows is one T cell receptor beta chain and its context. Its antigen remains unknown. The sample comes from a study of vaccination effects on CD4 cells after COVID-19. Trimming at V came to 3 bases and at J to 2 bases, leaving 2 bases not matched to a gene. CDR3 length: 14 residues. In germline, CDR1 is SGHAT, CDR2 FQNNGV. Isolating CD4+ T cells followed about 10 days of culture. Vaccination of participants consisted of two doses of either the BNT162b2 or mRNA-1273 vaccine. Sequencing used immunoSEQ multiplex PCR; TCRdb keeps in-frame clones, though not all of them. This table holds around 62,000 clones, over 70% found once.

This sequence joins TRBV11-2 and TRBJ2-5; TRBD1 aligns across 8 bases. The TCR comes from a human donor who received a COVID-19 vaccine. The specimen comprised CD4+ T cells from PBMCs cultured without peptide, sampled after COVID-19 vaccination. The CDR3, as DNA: TGTGCCAGCAGCTTTTACAGGGGGCAAGAGACCCAGTACTTC. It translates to CASSFYRGQETQYF.